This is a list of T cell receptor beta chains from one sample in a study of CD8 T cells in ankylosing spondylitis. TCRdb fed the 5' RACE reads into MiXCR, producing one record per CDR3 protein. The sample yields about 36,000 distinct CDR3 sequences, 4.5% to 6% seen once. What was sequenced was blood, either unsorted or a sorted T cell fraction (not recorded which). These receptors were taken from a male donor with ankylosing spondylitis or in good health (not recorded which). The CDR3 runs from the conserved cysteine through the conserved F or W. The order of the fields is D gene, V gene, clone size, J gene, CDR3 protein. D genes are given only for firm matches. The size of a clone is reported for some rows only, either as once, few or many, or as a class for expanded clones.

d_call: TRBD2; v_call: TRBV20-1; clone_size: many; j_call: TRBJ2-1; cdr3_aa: CSAPAGLTRREQFF
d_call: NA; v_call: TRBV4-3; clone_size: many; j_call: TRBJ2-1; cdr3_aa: CASSQDRQADYNEQFF
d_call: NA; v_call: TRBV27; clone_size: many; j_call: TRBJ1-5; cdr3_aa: CASSTRRGQPQHF
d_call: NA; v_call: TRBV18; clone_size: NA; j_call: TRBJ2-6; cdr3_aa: CASSLELSGANVLTF
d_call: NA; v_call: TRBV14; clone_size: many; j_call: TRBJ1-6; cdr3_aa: CASSQWTDSPLHF
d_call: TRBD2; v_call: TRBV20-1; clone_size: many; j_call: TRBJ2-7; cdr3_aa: CSAPGLRSSYEQYF
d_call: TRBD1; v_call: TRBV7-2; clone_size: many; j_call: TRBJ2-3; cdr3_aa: CASSKTGGNTDTQYF
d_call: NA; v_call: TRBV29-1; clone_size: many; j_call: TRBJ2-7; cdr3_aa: CSVDSPGSYEQYF
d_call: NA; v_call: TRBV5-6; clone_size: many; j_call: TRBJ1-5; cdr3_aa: CASSQGLVQPQHF
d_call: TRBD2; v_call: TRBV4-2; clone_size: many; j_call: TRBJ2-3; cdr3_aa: CASSPLGTSGSTDTQYF
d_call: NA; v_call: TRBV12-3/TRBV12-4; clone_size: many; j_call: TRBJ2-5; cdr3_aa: CTSSLADLQSYQETQYF
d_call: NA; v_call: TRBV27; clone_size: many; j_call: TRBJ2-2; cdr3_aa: CASRPSWGRGNTGELFF
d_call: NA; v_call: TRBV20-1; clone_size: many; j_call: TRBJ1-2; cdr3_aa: CSAGAGVDYGYTF
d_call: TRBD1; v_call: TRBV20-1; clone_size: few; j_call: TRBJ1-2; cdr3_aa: CSARDSDRTNYGYTF
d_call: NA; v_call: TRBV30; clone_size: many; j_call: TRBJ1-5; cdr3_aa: CAWSVSGNQPQHF
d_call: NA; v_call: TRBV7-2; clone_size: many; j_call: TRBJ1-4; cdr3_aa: CASSGGSNEKLFF
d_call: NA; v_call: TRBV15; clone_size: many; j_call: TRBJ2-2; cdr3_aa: CATSRDVGGYTGELFF
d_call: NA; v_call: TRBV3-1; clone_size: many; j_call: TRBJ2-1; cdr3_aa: CASSPTDVSGDEQFF
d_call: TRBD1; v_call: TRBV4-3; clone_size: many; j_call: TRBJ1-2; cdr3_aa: CASSQDLGWRTGNYGYTF
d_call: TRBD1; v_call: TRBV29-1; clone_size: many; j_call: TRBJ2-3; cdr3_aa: CSVGDRARDTQYF
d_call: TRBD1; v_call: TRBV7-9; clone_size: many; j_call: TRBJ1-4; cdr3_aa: CAGGTGDEKLFF
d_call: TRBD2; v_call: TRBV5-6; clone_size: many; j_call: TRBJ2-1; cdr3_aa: CASSRDTSGGLDEQFF
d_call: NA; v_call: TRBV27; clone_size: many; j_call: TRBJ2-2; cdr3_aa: CASSPSLGSKDGELFF
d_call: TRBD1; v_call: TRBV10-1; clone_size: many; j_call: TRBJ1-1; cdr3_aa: CASSDQAGGEFSEAFF
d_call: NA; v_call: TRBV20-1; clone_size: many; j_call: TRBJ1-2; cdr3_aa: CSSSSGATTYGYTF
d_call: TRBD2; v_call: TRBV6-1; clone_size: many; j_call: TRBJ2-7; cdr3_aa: CASSDRGGSYEQYF
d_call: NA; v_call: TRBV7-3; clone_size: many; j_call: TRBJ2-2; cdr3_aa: CASSPKGHGSYPNTGELFF
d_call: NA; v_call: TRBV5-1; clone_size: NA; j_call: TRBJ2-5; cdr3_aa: CASSELGQETQYF
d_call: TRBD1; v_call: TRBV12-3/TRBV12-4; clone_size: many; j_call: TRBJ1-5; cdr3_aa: CASSFYWTGGHQPQHF